This is a list of T cell receptor beta chains from one sample in a study of molecular identifiers for immune sequencing clone quantification. TCRdb reprocessed the PCR reads via MiXCR and lists one record per CDR3 protein. The table shows about 640,000 distinct CDR3 sequences, with 20% occurring only once. The sequenced sample was naive CD8+ T cells from blood, with Jurkat cell RNA spiked in. All receptors derive from a human donor in good health. Some libraries in this study had Jurkat cell RNA spiked in. Each CDR3 is given with its conserved first and last residue. A D gene is named only where the DNA matches it firmly. Some rows mark clone size as missing; the rest say once, few, many or name a class of expanded clone.

abundance,d_gene,v_gene,j_gene,CDR3aa,CDR3nt
few,NA,TRBV6-5,TRBJ1-4,CASSHQQEGVEKLFF,TGTGCCAGCAGTCACCAACAGGAGGGAGTTGAAAAACTGTTTTTT
many,NA,TRBV2,TRBJ2-3,CASSGADTQYF,TGTGCCAGCAGTGGGGCTGATACGCAGTATTTT
many,NA,TRBV29-1,TRBJ2-5,CSVEGQGIGTQYF,TGCAGCGTTGAAGGGCAGGGCATAGGGACCCAGTACTTC
few,TRBD1,TRBV3-1,TRBJ2-3,CASSQGETGTGVVADTQYF,TGTGCCAGCAGCCAAGGGGAGACGGGGACAGGGGTTGTTGCAGATACGCAGTATTTT
few,TRBD1,TRBV27,TRBJ2-7,CASSPVGGTGFHEQYF,TGTGCCAGCAGTCCCGTGGGGGGGACAGGGTTCCACGAGCAGTACTTC
once,NA,TRBV7-9,TRBJ1-1,CAGSSGQGILGAEAFF,TGTGCCGGCAGCTCAGGGCAGGGGATTTTGGGCGCTGAAGCTTTCTTT
few,NA,TRBV19,TRBJ1-5,CASSITGYSNQPQHF,TGTGCCAGTAGTATAACAGGGTATAGCAATCAGCCCCAGCATTTT
NA,NA,TRBV9,TRBJ2-1,CASSVRNRVDEQFF,TGTGCCAGCAGCGTCCGGAACAGGGTCGATGAGCAGTTCTTC
few,NA,TRBV27,TRBJ2-7,CASSLFSGPSYEQYF,TGTGCCAGCAGTTTATTTTCAGGGCCGTCCTACGAGCAGTACTTC
NA,NA,TRBV6-5,TRBJ2-2,CASSLDGPVSTTNTGELVF,TGTGCCAGCAGTTTAGATGGTCCTGTATCAACAACGAACACCGGGGAGCTGGTTTTT
NA,TRBD2,TRBV12-3/TRBV12-4,TRBJ2-1,CASSLLAGPSNEQFF,TGTGCCAGCAGTTTATTAGCGGGGCCTAGTAATGAGCAGTTCTTC
many,NA,TRBV4-3,TRBJ1-1,CASSQDSGSEAFF,TGCGCCAGCAGCCAAGATAGCGGCAGTGAAGCTTTCTTT
few,TRBD2,TRBV19,TRBJ2-3,CASNTGLAGSTDTQYF,TGTGCCAGTAACACCGGACTAGCGGGCAGCACAGATACGCAGTATTTT
many,NA,TRBV19,TRBJ1-2,CASSPTMAYYGYTF,TGTGCCAGTAGTCCCACGATGGCGTACTATGGCTACACCTTC
many,NA,TRBV20-1,TRBJ2-2,CSAPKQGRTGELFF,TGCAGTGCACCCAAACAGGGTCGGACCGGGGAGCTGTTTTTT
few,TRBD1,TRBV4-1,TRBJ2-1,CASSQVGQGRDEQFF,TGCGCCAGCAGCCAAGTAGGACAGGGGCGGGATGAGCAGTTCTTC
many,TRBD1,TRBV7-9,TRBJ1-4,CASSLAPATGVNEKLFF,TGTGCCAGCAGCTTAGCGCCGGCGACAGGGGTAAATGAAAAACTGTTTTTT
many,NA,TRBV5-5,TRBJ2-7,CASSLDPGEYYEQYF,TGTGCCAGCAGCTTGGATCCCGGGGAGTACTACGAGCAGTACTTC
many,NA,TRBV12-3/TRBV12-4,TRBJ2-3,CASSVDPSTDTQYF,TGTGCCAGCAGTGTCGACCCATCGACAGATACGCAGTATTTT
many,NA,TRBV5-4,TRBJ2-7,CASSFDRSSYEQYF,TGTGCCAGCAGCTTTGACAGGTCCTCCTACGAGCAGTACTTC
many,TRBD2,TRBV19,TRBJ2-5,CASSIGTSGQETQYF,TGTGCCAGTAGTATAGGGACTAGCGGCCAAGAGACCCAGTACTTC
NA,TRBD1,TRBV27,TRBJ1-3,CASSPLGQGDSGNTIYF,TGTGCCAGCAGTCCTCTGGGACAGGGGGACTCTGGAAACACCATATATTTT